The 14 T cell receptor beta chains below were found in one sample sequenced in a study of blood T cell repertoires in COVID-19. Some clones are missing from TCRdb's copy, which holds only in-frame ones; the method was immunoSEQ multiplex PCR. The table lists 300,000 or so clones, approximately 88% of them singletons, with roughly 7% in the top ten. The sample taken for sequencing was peripheral blood. The source is a woman aged 25 to 45 who had recovered from COVID-19.

The CDR3 DNA reads TGCGCCAGCAGCCCGCGGGACAATCAGCCCCAGCATTTT. Translation: CASSPRDNQPQHF. This chain uses TRBV4-1 with TRBJ1-5; D gene unclear. V was shortened by 4 bases and J by 3 bases, with 7 bases between the two germline ends. The CDR3 runs to 13 residues. Germline CDR1 MGHRA, CDR2 YSYEKL.

The genes are TRBV10-3 and TRBJ2-1, with 10 positions matching TRBD1. V shed 4 bases, J shed 1 base, and the junction held 13 bases outside the gene matches. Germline CDR1 and CDR2: ENHRY and SYGVKD. The CDR3 consists of 19 residues. Here the CDR3 DNA reads TGTGCCATCAGTGCAGGGACAGGGGTCCAGGGAAATTCCTACAATGAGCAGTTCTTC. Protein sequence: CAISAGTGVQGNSYNEQFF.

The chain employs TRBV18 and TRBJ1-4; D gene ambiguous. The V gene lost 2 bases and the J gene lost 7 bases, with 11 bases spanning the gap. Germline CDR1 is KGHSH and CDR2 is LQKENI. The CDR3 runs to 14 residues. The CDR3 protein is CASSPDTGSEKLFF. The CDR3 bases are TGTGCCAGCTCACCAGACACCGGTAGTGAAAAACTGTTTTTT.

Worth noting for this clone: The sample has other DNA sequences that encode this CDR3 too. The chain combines TRBV5-1 with TRBJ1-2, with TRBD1 identical over 9 bases. J lost 4 bases, V lost 4 bases, and 5 bases had no gene match. This CDR3 region has 14 residues. Germline V CDR1 and CDR2: SGHRS, YFSETQ. The CDR3 nucleotides are TGCGCCAGCAGCCTGGGACAGGGAGGCTATGGCTACACCTTC. Its protein is CASSLGQGGYGYTF.

V usage is TRBV29-1 and J usage is TRBJ2-5; weak D call: TRBD1 (5 bases). Germline V gene data show CDR1 as SQVTM and CDR2 as ANQGSEA. Trimming took off 0 bases at V and 2 bases at J, with 13 bases between the two ends. This CDR3 is 15 amino acids long. The CDR3 coding sequence is TGCAGCGTTGAAGAGGACAATAGACCGCAAGAGACCCAGTACTTC. Residues: CSVEEDNRPQETQYF.

Of note for this clone: Germline and junction disagree at one end, which may indicate a read error. J is TRBJ1-3 and V is TRBV29-1; D unresolved. The CDR3 sequence is 13 residues long. Germline V gene sequence: CDR1 SQVTM, CDR2 ANQGSEA. CDR3 nucleotide sequence: TGCAGCGTTGAAGCCTCGACTGGGAACACCATATATTTT. This translates into CSVEASTGNTIYF.

The V call is TRBV7-2, the J call TRBJ2-5; D might be TRBD2 (6 bases). CDR3 length: 14 amino acids. V lost 6 bases, J lost 2 bases, and 13 bases lay in between. CDR1 is SGHTA and CDR2 is FQGNSA in the germline V gene. The CDR3 reads CASREGWVQETQYF. In DNA, the CDR3 is TGTGCCAGCAGGGAGGGTTGGGTTCAAGAGACCCAGTACTTC.

V usage is TRBV20-1 and J usage is TRBJ1-2; D unclear. Trimming stripped 3 bases from V and 4 bases from J, with 15 bases between. The CDR3 covers 14 residues. The germline V gene encodes CDR1 DFQATT and CDR2 SNEGSKA (reference sequence). The CDR3 DNA reads TGCAGTGCTAGTAACGTCGGGGATAGCTATGGCTACACCTTC. This translates into CSASNVGDSYGYTF.

The chain links TRBV5-1 to TRBJ2-5; 7 nucleotides align to TRBD1. The CDR3 consists of 14 residues. J gave up 4 bases and V 4 bases, and 7 bases lay outside the gene matches. CDR1 and CDR2 from the germline V gene are SGHRS and YFSETQ. Written as DNA, the CDR3 is TGCGCCAGCAGCCGGGACAGTACCGGAGAGACCCAGTACTTC. Protein: CASSRDSTGETQYF.

CDR3 residues: CASSPFQVSGNTIYF. CDR3 DNA sequence: TGTGCCAGCAGTCCCTTCCAGGTCTCTGGAAACACCATATATTTT. The rearrangement joins TRBV28 to TRBJ1-3; D is ambiguous. Deletions cut 5 bases from V and 0 bases from J, with 11 bases between. The length of the CDR3 is 15 residues. Germline CDR1 reads MDHEN; CDR2 reads SYDVKM. Full variable domain (rest looked up from reference TRBV28 and TRBJ1-3): DVKVTQSSRYLVKRTGEKVFLECVQDMDHENMFWYRQDPGLGLRLIYFSYDVKMKEKGDIPEGYSVSREKKERFSLILESASTNQTSMYLCASSPFQVSGNTIYFGEGSWLTVV.

The rearrangement uses TRBV7-6 and TRBJ2-1; TRBD2 matches at 7 bases. Unmatched junction bases numbered 3, after V lost 1 base and J lost 0 bases. This CDR3 has 16 amino acids. CDR1 and CDR2 (germline): SGHVS, FNYEAQ. In DNA, the CDR3 is TGTGCCAGCAGCTTAGTAAGCGGGGCCTCCTACAATGAGCAGTTCTTC. Residues: CASSLVSGASYNEQFF.

This chain connects TRBV5-8 to TRBJ2-7; a weak D match, TRBD1 (6 bases). CDR1 and CDR2 (germline): SGHTS, YDEGEE. The CDR3 is 14 amino acids. The V end was cut by 0 bases, the J end by 2 bases, with 9 bases between. This CDR3 reads CASSLVGTTYEQYF. In nucleotides, the CDR3 is TGTGCCAGCAGCTTGGTGGGGACAACCTACGAGCAGTACTTC. Drawing the rest from reference TRBV5-8 and TRBJ2-7, the complete variable domain is EAGVTQSPTHLIKTRGQQATLRCSPISGHTSVYWYQQALGLGLQFLLWYDEGEERNRGNFPPRFSGRQFPNYSSELNVNALELEDSALYLCASSLVGTTYEQYFGPGTRLTVT.

The rearrangement links TRBV5-4 to TRBJ1-1; TRBD1 aligns across 7 bases. The CDR3 extends over 15 amino acids. Unmatched junction bases numbered 5, after V lost 3 bases and J lost 0 bases. Per germline, CDR1 SGHNT and CDR2 YYREEE (reference sequence). The CDR3 sequence: CASSSGQTLNTEAFF. In DNA, the CDR3 is TGTGCCAGCAGCTCGGGACAGACCCTGAACACTGAAGCTTTCTTT.

This clone occurred once. The V gene is TRBV19, the J gene TRBJ1-5, with a tentative D call TRBD1 (6 bases). Trimming took 6 bases from V and 6 from J, leaving 15 bases between them. Germline V gene sequence: CDR1 LNHDA, CDR2 SQIVND (reference sequence). This CDR3 has 14 residues. The CDR3 bases are TGTGCCAGTAGCCTCGACAGAGGGGGTCAGCCCCAGCATTTT. Amino acid sequence: CASSLDRGGQPQHF.